The text below deals with one T cell receptor (beta chain). Its antigen is unknown. This record belongs to a study of cytomegalovirus exposure and HLA in healthy donors. Notes on the study in general: As was reported, the classifier diagnosed cytomegalovirus status with high specificity and sensitivity. Investigators reported under 200 TCR beta chains as tied to cytomegalovirus.

The CDR3 covers 14 residues. V gave up 0 bases and J gave up 5 bases, with 11 bases separating them. Germline V gene lookup returns CDR1 MNHEY and CDR2 SVGAGI. Assay used: immunoSEQ multiplex PCR; TCRdb lists only in-frame clones, some missing. Among roughly 86,000 clones listed, less than 96% were seen once. The clonotype originates from a young man in good health and CMV-seropositive. Source material: PBMCs. The chain combines TRBV6-5 with TRBJ2-7; D might be TRBD2 (7 bases). CDR3 loop: CASSYSGGGNEQYF. The CDR3 DNA sequence: TGTGCCAGCAGTTACTCAGGGGGGGGCAACGAGCAGTACTTC.